This TCR beta chain was recorded in a study of T cell responses to AZD1222 COVID-19 vaccine. Study-wide background: It was second doses at about 4 or about 12 weeks that were pooled.

The CDR3 extends over 16 amino acids. V shed 5 bases and J 4 bases; nucleotides not matched to a gene: 11. Germline CDR1 and CDR2: MNHNY and SVGAGI (reference sequence). Whole-study results and caveats: Spike regions recognized by vaccine-associated CD4 TCRs spanned the protein, led by 160-218 and 743-854. Variant regions that are unmutated are reportedly the target of nearly half of spike-specific TCRs. Two doses of AZD1222 preceded a rise in Spike-specific TCR breadth and depth.

Note on this clone: Antigen specificity is unknown.

The protocol was immunoSEQ multiplex PCR, while the TCRdb copy is restricted to in-frame clones and leaves out a portion. The sample records 130,000 or so clones, approximately 91% being singletons. This clonotype was obtained from an adult in good health. The chain couples TRBV6-6 to TRBJ1-1; 9 nucleotides align to TRBD1. The material sequenced was peripheral blood, taken on day 0 of AZD1222 vaccination. For the CDR3, the DNA is TGTGCCAGCAGTCCCAGACAGGGGGGGACTACCACTGAAGCTTTCTTT. The encoded protein is CASSPRQGGTTTEAFF.